The rows below give T cell receptor beta chains drawn from one sample of a study of shared clonotypes between healthy human individuals. Profiled with immunoSEQ multiplex PCR; TCRdb holds only in-frame clones, not every one. The table has a few million clones, 80% to 95% seen once; the top ten hold 0.35% to 0.45%. Material for sequencing was naive CD4+ T cells from PBMCs. The receptors come from a man aged 18 to 29 in good health. Some clones in this sample may be carry-over from other donors' samples. CDR3s include the opening cysteine and the closing phenylalanine or tryptophan.

TRBV30 CAWSVPGIAKNIQYF
TRBV5-6 CASSLAGGIVEKLFF
TRBV6-5 CASSTPWDSEAFF
TRBV28 CASSLRGPNYGYTF
TRBV4-1 CASSQGRVPSNTEAFF
TRBV19 CASPLTRDRVLVGYTF
TRBV5-1 CASSLTWDRTTGELFF
TRBV28 CASSFRTNEKLFF
TRBV5-1 CASSAIGTDEKLFF
TRBV15 CATSRDRSDNYGYTF
TRBV29-1 CSVRPWGIETQYF
TRBV6-5 CASSSTGGGGNTIYF
TRBV7-9 CASSRYESGELFF
TRBV5-1 CASGPTGGSHGELFF
TRBV7-3 CASSLGGYTQYF
TRBV19 CASRDRGEGNYGYTF
TRBV4-3 CASSQERGSYGYTF
TRBV5-1 CASSLGVQGGQPQHF
TRBV5-4 CASSSLGSGTQYF
TRBV29-1 CSVGRPAEQYF
TRBV5-1 CASSIPQGMNEKLFF
TRBV11-3 CASSLVAGTGGTETQYF
TRBV7-2 CASSIGQGDYYEQYF
TRBV9 CASSARNRDEQYF
TRBV4-1 CASSRGYEQFF
TRBV28 CASSKRLSNPAPGELFF
TRBV7-9 CASSSNYGTTLHEQFF
TRBV5-1 CASSLPGAGAADTQYF
TRBV27 CASRRTASEKLFF
TRBV11-3 CASSLAGALGTDTQYF
TRBV6-5 CASSNGQSVEEQYF
TRBV2 CAGQGFGRETQYF
TRBV5-1 CASSALAGEGNEQFF